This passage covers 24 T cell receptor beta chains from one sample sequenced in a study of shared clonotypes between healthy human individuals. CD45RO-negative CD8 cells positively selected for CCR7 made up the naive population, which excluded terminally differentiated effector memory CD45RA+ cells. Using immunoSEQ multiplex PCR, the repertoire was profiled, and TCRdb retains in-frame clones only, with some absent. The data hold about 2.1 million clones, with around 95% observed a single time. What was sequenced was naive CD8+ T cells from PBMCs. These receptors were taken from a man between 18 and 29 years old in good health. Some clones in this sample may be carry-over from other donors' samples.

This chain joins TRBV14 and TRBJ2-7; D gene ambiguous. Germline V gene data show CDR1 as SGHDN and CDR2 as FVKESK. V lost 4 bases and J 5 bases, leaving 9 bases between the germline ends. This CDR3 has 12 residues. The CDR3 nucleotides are TGTGCCAGCAGCCCCCCAGAGCACGAGCAGTACTTC. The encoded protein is CASSPPEHEQYF.

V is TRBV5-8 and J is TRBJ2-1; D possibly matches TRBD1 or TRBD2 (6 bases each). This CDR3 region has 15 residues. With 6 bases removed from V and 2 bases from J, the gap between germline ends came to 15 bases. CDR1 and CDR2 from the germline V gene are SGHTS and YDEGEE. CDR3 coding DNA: TGTGCCAGCAACGTGGAGGGACAAACCTACAATGAGCAGTTCTTC. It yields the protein CASNVEGQTYNEQFF. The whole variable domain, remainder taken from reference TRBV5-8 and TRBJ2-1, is EAGVTQSPTHLIKTRGQQATLRCSPISGHTSVYWYQQALGLGLQFLLWYDEGEERNRGNFPPRFSGRQFPNYSSELNVNALELEDSALYLCASNVEGQTYNEQFFGPGTRLTVL.

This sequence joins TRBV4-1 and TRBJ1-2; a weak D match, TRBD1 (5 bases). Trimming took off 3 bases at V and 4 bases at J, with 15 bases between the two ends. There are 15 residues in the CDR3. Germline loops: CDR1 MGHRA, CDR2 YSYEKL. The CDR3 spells CASSQRGGPTYGYTF. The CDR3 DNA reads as TGCGCCAGCAGCCAGCGGGGCGGGCCTACCTATGGCTACACCTTC.

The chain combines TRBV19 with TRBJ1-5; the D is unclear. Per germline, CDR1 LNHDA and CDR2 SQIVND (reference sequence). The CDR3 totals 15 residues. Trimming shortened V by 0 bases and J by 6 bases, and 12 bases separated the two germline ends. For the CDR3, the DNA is TGTGCCAGTAGTATAGAAGGACTCACCGGTCAGCCCCAGCATTTT. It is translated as CASSIEGLTGQPQHF.

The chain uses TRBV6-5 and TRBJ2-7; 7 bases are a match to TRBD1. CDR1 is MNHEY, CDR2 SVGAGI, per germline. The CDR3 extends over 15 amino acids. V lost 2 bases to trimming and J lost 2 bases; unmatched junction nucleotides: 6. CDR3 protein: CASSYGAGGAYEQYF. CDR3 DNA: TGTGCCAGCAGTTACGGGGCAGGGGGAGCCTACGAGCAGTACTTC.

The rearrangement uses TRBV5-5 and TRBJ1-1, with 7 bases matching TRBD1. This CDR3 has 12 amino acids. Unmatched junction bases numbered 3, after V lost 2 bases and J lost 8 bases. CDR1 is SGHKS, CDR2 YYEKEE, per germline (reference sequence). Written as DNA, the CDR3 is TGTGCCAGCAGCTTCGACAGGGCCGAAGCTTTCTTT. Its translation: CASSFDRAEAFF. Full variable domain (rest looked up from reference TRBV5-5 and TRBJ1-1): DAGVTQSPTHLIKTRGQQVTLRCSPISGHKSVSWYQQVLGQGPQFIFQYYEKEERGRGNFPDRFSARQFPNYSSELNVNALLLGDSALYLCASSFDRAEAFFGQGTRLTVV.

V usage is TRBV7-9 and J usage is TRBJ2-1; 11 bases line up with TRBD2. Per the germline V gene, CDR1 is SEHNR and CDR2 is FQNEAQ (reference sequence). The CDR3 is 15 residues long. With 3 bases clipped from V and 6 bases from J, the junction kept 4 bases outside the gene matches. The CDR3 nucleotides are TGTGCCAGCAGCTTCGGGACTAGCGGTCTCAATGAGCAGTTCTTC. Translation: CASSFGTSGLNEQFF.

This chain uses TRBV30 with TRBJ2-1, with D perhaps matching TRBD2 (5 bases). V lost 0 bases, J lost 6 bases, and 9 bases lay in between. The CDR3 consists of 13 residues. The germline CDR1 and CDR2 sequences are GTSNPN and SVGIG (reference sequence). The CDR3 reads CAWSVLDSNEQFF. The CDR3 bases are TGTGCCTGGAGTGTACTGGACTCCAATGAGCAGTTCTTC.

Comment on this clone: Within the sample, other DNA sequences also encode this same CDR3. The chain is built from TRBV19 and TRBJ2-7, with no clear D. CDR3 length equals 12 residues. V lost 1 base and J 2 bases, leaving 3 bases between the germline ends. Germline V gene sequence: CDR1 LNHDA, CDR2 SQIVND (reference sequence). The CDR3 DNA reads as TGTGCCAGTAGTATAGGACCCTACGAGCAGTACTTC. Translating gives CASSIGPYEQYF.

The CDR3 loop reads CASSLGQAGYGYTF. The CDR3 region has the DNA TGTGCCAGCAGCTTGGGGCAGGCAGGCTATGGCTACACCTTC. The rearrangement joins TRBV5-5 to TRBJ1-2; D is ambiguous. Germline loops: CDR1 SGHKS, CDR2 YYEKEE (reference sequence). The CDR3 contains 14 residues. Trimming took 0 bases from V and 4 from J, leaving 10 bases between them.

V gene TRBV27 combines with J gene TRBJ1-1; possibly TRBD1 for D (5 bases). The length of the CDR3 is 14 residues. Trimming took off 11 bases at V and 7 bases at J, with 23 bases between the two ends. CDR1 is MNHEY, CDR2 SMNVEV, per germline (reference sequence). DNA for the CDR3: TGTGCCGCGCGTAGGGGCCCCGGCTCTCTTGAAGCTTTCTTT. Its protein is CAARRGPGSLEAFF.

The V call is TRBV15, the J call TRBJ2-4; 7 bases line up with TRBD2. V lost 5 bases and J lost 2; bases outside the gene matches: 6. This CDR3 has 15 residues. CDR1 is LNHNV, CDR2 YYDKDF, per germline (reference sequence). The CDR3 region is CATSGGSGTKNIQYF. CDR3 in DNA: TGTGCCACCAGCGGCGGGAGTGGGACCAAAAACATTCAGTACTTC.

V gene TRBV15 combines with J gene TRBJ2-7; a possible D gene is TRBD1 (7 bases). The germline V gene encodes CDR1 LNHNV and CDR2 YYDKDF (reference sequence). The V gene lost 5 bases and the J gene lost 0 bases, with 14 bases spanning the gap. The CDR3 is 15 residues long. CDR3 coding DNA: TGTGCCACCAGCGGCGGGGACAGCTCCTCCTACGAGCAGTACTTC. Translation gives CATSGGDSSSYEQYF.

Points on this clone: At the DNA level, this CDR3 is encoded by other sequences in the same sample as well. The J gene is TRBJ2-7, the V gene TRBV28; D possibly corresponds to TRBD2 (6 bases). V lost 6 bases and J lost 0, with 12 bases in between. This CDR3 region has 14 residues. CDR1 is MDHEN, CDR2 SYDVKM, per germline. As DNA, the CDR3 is TGTGCCAGCAGCCTGTGGGGGGACTCCTACGAGCAGTACTTC. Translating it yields CASSLWGDSYEQYF.

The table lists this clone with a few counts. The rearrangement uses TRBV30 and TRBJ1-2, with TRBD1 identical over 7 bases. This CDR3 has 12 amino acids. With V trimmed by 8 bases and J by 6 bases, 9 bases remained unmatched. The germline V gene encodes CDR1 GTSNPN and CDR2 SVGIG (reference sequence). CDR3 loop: CAGKSTGDGYTF. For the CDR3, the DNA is TGTGCCGGCAAATCCACAGGGGATGGCTACACCTTC.

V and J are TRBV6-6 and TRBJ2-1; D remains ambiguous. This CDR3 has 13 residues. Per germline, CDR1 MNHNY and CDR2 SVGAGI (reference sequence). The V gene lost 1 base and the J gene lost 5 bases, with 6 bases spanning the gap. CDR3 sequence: CASSYLTHNEQFF. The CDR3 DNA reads TGTGCCAGCAGTTACTTGACGCACAATGAGCAGTTCTTC.

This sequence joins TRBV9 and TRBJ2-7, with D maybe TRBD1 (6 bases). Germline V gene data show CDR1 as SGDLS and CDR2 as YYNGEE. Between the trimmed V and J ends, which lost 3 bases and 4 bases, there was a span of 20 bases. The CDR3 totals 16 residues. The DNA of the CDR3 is TGTGCCAGCAGCGCCCTAGGGGGACGGGGATTTTACGAGCAGTACTTC. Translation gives CASSALGGRGFYEQYF.

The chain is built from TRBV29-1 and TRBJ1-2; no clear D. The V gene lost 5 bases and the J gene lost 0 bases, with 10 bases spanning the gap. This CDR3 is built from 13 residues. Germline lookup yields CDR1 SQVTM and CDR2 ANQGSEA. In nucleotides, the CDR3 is TGCAGCGTTTTAAGGGAAACTAACTATGGCTACACCTTC. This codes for CSVLRETNYGYTF.

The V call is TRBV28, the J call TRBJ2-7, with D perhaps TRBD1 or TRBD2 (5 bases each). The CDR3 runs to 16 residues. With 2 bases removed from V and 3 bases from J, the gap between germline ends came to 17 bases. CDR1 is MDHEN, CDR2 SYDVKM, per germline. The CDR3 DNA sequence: TGTGCCAGCAGTTTAGGGACCGGGACGGAACACTACGAGCAGTACTTC. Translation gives CASSLGTGTEHYEQYF. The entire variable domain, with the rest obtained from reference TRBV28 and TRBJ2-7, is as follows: DVKVTQSSRYLVKRTGEKVFLECVQDMDHENMFWYRQDPGLGLRLIYFSYDVKMKEKGDIPEGYSVSREKKERFSLILESASTNQTSMYLCASSLGTGTEHYEQYFGPGTRLTVT.

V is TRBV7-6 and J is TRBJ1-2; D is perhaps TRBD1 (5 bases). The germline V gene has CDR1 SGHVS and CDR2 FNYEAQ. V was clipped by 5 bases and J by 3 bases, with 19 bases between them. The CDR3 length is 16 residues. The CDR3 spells CASSPRAIGADYGYTF. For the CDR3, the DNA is TGTGCCAGCAGCCCCCGGGCGATTGGGGCAGACTATGGCTACACCTTC. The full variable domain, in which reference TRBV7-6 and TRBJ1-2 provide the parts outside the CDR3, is GAGVSQSPRYKVTKRGQDVALRCDPISGHVSLYWYRQALGQGPEFLTYFNYEAQQDKSGLPNDRFSAERPEGSISTLTIQRTEQRDSAMYRCASSPRAIGADYGYTFGSGTRLTVV.

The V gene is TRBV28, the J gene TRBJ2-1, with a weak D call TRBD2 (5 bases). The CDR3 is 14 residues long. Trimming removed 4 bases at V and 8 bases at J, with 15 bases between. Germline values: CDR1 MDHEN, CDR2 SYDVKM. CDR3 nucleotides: TGTGCCAGCAGTTGGACTGCCCGATACCATGAGCAGTTCTTC. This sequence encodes CASSWTARYHEQFF.

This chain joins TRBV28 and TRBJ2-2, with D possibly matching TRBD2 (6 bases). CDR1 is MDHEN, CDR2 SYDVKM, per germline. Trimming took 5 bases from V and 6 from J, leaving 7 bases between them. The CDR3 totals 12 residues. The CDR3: CASSLASGELFF. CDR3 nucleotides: TGTGCCAGCAGTCTAGCGTCCGGGGAGCTGTTTTTT.

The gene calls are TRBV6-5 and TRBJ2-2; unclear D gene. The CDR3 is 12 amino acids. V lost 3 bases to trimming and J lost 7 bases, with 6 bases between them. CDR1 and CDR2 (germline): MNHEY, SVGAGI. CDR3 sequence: CASSYLSGELFF. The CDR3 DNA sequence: TGTGCCAGCAGTTATCTGAGCGGGGAGCTGTTTTTT.

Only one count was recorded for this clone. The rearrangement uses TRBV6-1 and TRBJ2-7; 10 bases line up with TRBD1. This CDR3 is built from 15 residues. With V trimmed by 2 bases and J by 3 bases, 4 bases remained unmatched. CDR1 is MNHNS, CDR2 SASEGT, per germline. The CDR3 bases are TGTGCCAGCAGTGAATTTTGGACAGGGGGCTACGAGCAGTACTTC. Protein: CASSEFWTGGYEQYF.